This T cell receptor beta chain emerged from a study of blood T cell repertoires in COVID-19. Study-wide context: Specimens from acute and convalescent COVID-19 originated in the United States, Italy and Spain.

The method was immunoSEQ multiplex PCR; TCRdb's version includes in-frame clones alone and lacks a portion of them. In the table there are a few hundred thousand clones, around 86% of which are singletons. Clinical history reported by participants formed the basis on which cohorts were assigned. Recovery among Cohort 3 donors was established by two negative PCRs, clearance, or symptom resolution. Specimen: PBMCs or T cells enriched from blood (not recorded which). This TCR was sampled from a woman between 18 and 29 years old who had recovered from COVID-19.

The CDR3 DNA follows: TGTGCCAGCAGTACAGGGGGCATCTATAATTCACCCCTCCACTTT. This encodes CASSTGGIYNSPLHF. The gene calls are TRBV2 and TRBJ1-6; 9 bases align to TRBD1. The CDR3 has 15 residues. Germline CDR1 reads SNHLY; CDR2 reads FYNNEI. V dropped 5 bases and J dropped 3; count of bases not matched to a gene: 2.